What follows describes a single T cell receptor (beta chain). Its antigen remains unknown. Sequenced by immunoSEQ multiplex PCR; TCRdb stores in-frame clones only, minus some. The table records some 120,000 clones, just over 90% of them present only once. The data stem from a study of graft-versus-host responses after intestinal transplantation. The input for sequencing was unstimulated CD4+ T cells sorted from spleen or lymph node cells, taken before intestinal transplant. The source of this sequence is a human donor who received an intestinal transplant.

The CDR3 nucleotides are TGCGCCAGCAGCCCTGGACTAAGCACAGATACGCAGTATTTT. Protein: CASSPGLSTDTQYF. The chain has TRBV5-1 and TRBJ2-3; maybe TRBD2 (6 bases). This CDR3 has 14 amino acids. The ends were cut back, 4 bases at V and 0 bases at J, with 9 bases in the middle. Germline-derived CDR1 and CDR2 are SGHRS and YFSETQ.